This T cell receptor (beta chain) is drawn from a study of T cell responses to AZD1222 COVID-19 vaccine. This CDR3 region has 13 residues. Trimming shortened V by 1 base and J by 6 bases, and 9 bases separated the two germline ends. CDR1 and CDR2 from the germline V gene are SGHNT and YENEEA. Notes on the study in general: Females made up more of the donors, who were largely white British, and clonal diversity may have come out too low. With two AZD1222 doses given, Spike-specific TCR breadth and depth both rose. Repertoires in all cases were sampled only once the peak T cell response had passed.

Assay: immunoSEQ multiplex PCR; the TCRdb copy retains only in-frame clones and omits some. The sample lists 58,000 or so clones; about four fifths were seen once. As regards this clone: Its antigen is not known.

The receptor was derived from an adult in good health. Material: peripheral blood, obtained on day 0 of AZD1222 vaccination. V and J are TRBV11-3 and TRBJ1-1; maybe TRBD1 (6 bases). The CDR3 is CASSLVQGAEAFF. The CDR3 DNA is TGTGCCAGCAGCTTAGTACAGGGAGCTGAAGCTTTCTTT.